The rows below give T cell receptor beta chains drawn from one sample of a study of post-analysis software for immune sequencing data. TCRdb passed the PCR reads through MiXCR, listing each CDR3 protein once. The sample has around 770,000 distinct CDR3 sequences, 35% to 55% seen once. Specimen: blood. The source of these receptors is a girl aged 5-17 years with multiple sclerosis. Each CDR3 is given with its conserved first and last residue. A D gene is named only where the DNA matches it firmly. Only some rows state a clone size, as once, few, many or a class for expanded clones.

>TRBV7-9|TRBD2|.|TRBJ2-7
TGTGCCAGCAGCTTAGCGGGACTAGCGGGAGCGCCCGAGCAGTACTTC
CASSLAGLAGAPEQYF
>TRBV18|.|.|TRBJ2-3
TGTGCCAGCTCACCCCAGCGGTTAACTAGCACAGATACGCAGTATTTT
CASSPQRLTSTDTQYF
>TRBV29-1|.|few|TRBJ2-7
TGCAGCGTTGCTAGGGGGACAAACTCCTACGAGCAGTACTTC
CSVARGTNSYEQYF
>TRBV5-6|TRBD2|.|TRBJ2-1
TGTGCCAGCCATTCTGGCGGGGGCTACAATGAGCAGTTCTTC
CASHSGGGYNEQFF
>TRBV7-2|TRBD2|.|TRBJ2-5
TGTGCCAGCAGCAGAGCGGAGTGGGAGGGTGAGACCCAGTACTTC
CASSRAEWEGETQYF
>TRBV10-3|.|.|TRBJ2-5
TGTGCCATCAGTGAGTCGGAGCGGTGGTACCAAGAGACCCAGTACTTC
CAISESERWYQETQYF
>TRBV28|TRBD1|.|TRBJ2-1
TGTGCCAGCAGCCCCGAGACAGGGGGCGCTTACCATGAGCAGTTCTTC
CASSPETGGAYHEQFF
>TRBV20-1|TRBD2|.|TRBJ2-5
TGCAGTGCTAGAGTCCCTAGCGGGTCTCAAGAGACCCAGTACTTC
CSARVPSGSQETQYF
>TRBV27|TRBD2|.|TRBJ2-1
TGTGCCGGCAGTTTATCCGCGGGAGGGGGCCTCGAGCAGTTCTTC
CAGSLSAGGGLEQFF
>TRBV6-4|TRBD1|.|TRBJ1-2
TGTGCCAGCAGTGCCGATTCCCAGGGGGACTATGGCTACACCTTC
CASSADSQGDYGYTF
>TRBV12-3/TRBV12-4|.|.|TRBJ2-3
TGTGCCAGCAGTCTCTCCGCGGGACTCCGCACAGATACGCAGTATTTT
CASSLSAGLRTDTQYF
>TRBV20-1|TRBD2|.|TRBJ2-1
TGCAGTGCCCCCGATACACTAGCGGGAGTTAACAATGAGCAGTTCTTC
CSAPDTLAGVNNEQFF
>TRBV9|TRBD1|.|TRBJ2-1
TGTGCCAGCAGCCTCACACCTGCCGGGACAGGCAACTCCAATGAGCAGTTCTTC
CASSLTPAGTGNSNEQFF
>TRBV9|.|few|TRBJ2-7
TGTGCCAGCAGCGTAGACAGCGGGACAGTCTCCTACGAGCAGTACTTC
CASSVDSGTVSYEQYF
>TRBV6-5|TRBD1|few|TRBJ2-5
TGTGCCAGCAGTTACCGACAGGGAAGGCAAGAGACCCAGTACTTC
CASSYRQGRQETQYF
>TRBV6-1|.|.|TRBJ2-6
TGTGCCAGCAGTCCGCGGACGGGGCTGGCTGGGGCCAACGTCCTGACTTTC
CASSPRTGLAGANVLTF
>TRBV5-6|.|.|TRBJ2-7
TGTGCCAGCAGCTTGAATCCGGATAGTTCCTACGAGCAGTACTTC
CASSLNPDSSYEQYF
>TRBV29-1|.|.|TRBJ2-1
TGCAGCGTTGATAAAGGGACCCCCAATGAGCAGTTCTTC
CSVDKGTPNEQFF
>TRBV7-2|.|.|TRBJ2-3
TGTGCCAGCAGCCCCTGGACTCTTGCAGATACGCAGTATTTT
CASSPWTLADTQYF
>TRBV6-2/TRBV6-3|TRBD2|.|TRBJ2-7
TGTGCCAGCACCCTCGTCTTAGCGGGAGCGTCCAAGTCCTACGAGCAGTACTTC
CASTLVLAGASKSYEQYF
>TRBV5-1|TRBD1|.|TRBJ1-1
TGCGCCAGCAGCTCGTCCGGGACAGGGTCTACTGAAGCTTTCTTT
CASSSSGTGSTEAFF
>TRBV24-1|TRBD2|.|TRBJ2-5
TGTGCCACCAGTGACCCAACTAGCGGGAGGGGTCTCCAAGAGACCCAGTACTTC
CATSDPTSGRGLQETQYF
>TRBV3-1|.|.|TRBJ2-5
TGTGCCAGCAGCCAAAGGAAGGGAGGAGAGACCCAGTACTTC
CASSQRKGGETQYF
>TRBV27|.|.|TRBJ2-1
TGTGCCAGCAGTTTGGATGTGGGGTACAATGAGCAGTTCTTC
CASSLDVGYNEQFF
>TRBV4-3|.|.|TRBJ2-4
TGCGCCAGCAGCCAAGGACTAGAAAACATTCAGTACTTC
CASSQGLENIQYF
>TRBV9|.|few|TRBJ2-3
TGTGCCAGCAGCGTTGGTAGCGGTCGGGATAGCACAGATACGCAGTATTTT
CASSVGSGRDSTDTQYF
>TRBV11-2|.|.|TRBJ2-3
TGTGCCAGCAGCAACCCTCATTCCACAGATACGCAGTATTTT
CASSNPHSTDTQYF
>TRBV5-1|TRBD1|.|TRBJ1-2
TGCGCCAGCAGCTTGGGCGACAGGGAAGGGGGCTACACCTTC
CASSLGDREGGYTF